What follows are 11 T cell receptor beta chains derived from one specimen sequenced in a study of blood T cell repertoires in COVID-19. This table comes from immunoSEQ multiplex PCR, and its TCRdb copy is limited to in-frame clones, with some not included. Here the sample spans approximately 120,000 clones, about 83% being singletons. The sample consisted of peripheral blood. The receptors come from a man aged 60 to 69 with acute or convalescent COVID-19.

The rearrangement links TRBV6-5 to TRBJ2-1; TRBD1 aligns across 7 bases. The length of the CDR3 is 14 residues. Germline V gives CDR1 MNHEY, CDR2 SVGAGI. V lost 3 bases and J lost 5; bases outside the gene matches: 4. As DNA, the CDR3 is TGTGCCAGCAGTTATGAGACAGGGAACAATGAGCAGTTCTTC. Amino acid sequence: CASSYETGNNEQFF.

The chain joins TRBV18 to TRBJ2-1, with TRBD2 matching over 8 bases. CDR1 KGHSH and CDR2 LQKENI come from the germline V gene. V shed 6 bases and J 6 bases; nucleotides not matched to a gene: 13. This CDR3 has 16 residues. CDR3 protein: CASSEIAGTPPNEQFF. Written as DNA, the CDR3 is TGTGCCAGCTCGGAAATAGCGGGAACACCCCCCAATGAGCAGTTCTTC.

The rearrangement joins TRBV6-5 to TRBJ1-2, with TRBD1 matching over 7 bases. Germline V gene data show CDR1 as MNHEY and CDR2 as SVGAGI. The CDR3 is 14 amino acids. With V trimmed by 1 base and J by 7 bases, 6 bases remained unmatched. The chain's CDR3 is CASSYLRQGGGYTF. DNA of the CDR3: TGTGCCAGCAGTTACTTACGACAGGGAGGTGGCTACACCTTC.

The rearrangement links TRBV7-2 to TRBJ1-2; D unresolved. V gave up 8 bases and J gave up 1 base, with 20 bases separating them. CDR1 and CDR2 from the germline V gene are SGHTA and FQGNSA. The CDR3 spans 16 residues. In nucleotides, the CDR3 is TGTGCCAGCGGTCAACTACTACCCCCTTATAACTATGGCTACACCTTC. Translated, it gives CASGQLLPPYNYGYTF. The variable domain in full, completed from reference TRBV7-2 and TRBJ1-2, reads GAGVSQSPSNKVTEKGKDVELRCDPISGHTALYWYRQSLGQGLEFLIYFQGNSAPDKSGLPSDRFSAERTGGSVSTLTIQRTQQEDSAVYLCASGQLLPPYNYGYTFGSGTRLTVV.

This rearrangement joins TRBV11-2 to TRBJ2-3; TRBD2 is a possible D gene (6 bases). Germline values: CDR1 SGHAT, CDR2 FQNNGV. V was shortened by 5 bases and J by 1 base, with 7 bases between the two germline ends. This CDR3 region has 13 residues. As DNA, the CDR3 is TGTGCCAGCAGCCCGGGGGGCACAGATACGCAGTATTTT. Translation: CASSPGGTDTQYF.

This clone was seen a handful of times. The V and J genes are TRBV5-4 and TRBJ2-7; 9 nucleotides line up with TRBD2. Trimming cost V 4 bases and J 1 base; bases outside gene matches: 6. Germline lookup yields CDR1 SGHNT and CDR2 YYREEE (reference sequence). This CDR3 is built from 15 residues. The CDR3 DNA follows: TGTGCCAGCAGCCTTAGCGGGAGTGGGTCCTACGAGCAGTACTTC. Residues: CASSLSGSGSYEQYF.

This chain connects TRBV6-5 to TRBJ1-1, with 7 positions matching TRBD1. The V segment lost 6 bases and the J segment 1 base; nucleotides outside the gene matches: 8. The V gene's germline CDR1 is MNHEY and CDR2 SVGAGI. This CDR3 is 15 amino acids long. The CDR3 region has the DNA TGTGCCAGCAGGGGGTCGACAGGGCCGAACACTGAAGCTTTCTTT. It specifies CASRGSTGPNTEAFF.

The chain combines TRBV7-9 with TRBJ2-7; D remains unclear. Per the germline V gene, CDR1 is SEHNR and CDR2 is FQNEAQ (reference sequence). Trimming cost V 2 bases and J 2 bases, with 13 bases left between them. This CDR3 region has 15 residues. The chain's CDR3 is CASSLSSAVPYEQYF. The DNA for the CDR3 is TGTGCCAGCAGCTTAAGTTCTGCGGTCCCCTACGAGCAGTACTTC.

This chain joins TRBV19 and TRBJ2-3; TRBD2 agrees at 7 bases. V shed 4 bases and J 4 bases; nucleotides not matched to a gene: 5. Germline loops: CDR1 LNHDA, CDR2 SQIVND (reference sequence). This CDR3 spans 14 amino acids. CDR3: CASSKRDYSDTQYF. The DNA for the CDR3 is TGTGCCAGTAGTAAAAGGGACTACTCAGATACGCAGTATTTT.

The chain has TRBV19 and TRBJ2-7; D may be TRBD1 (6 bases). The CDR3 length is 15 residues. V gave up 5 bases and J gave up 9 bases, with 23 bases separating them. Germline CDR1 LNHDA, CDR2 SQIVND (reference sequence). CDR3 in DNA: TGTGCCAGTAGTTCCTATTTCGGGACATCGAGGCGGCAGTACTTC. Encoded protein: CASSSYFGTSRRQYF. Full variable domain (missing parts from reference TRBV19 and TRBJ2-7): DGGITQSPKYLFRKEGQNVTLSCEQNLNHDAMYWYRQDPGQGLRLIYYSQIVNDFQKGDIAEGYSVSREKKESFPLTVTSAQKNPTAFYLCASSSYFGTSRRQYFGPGTRLTVT.

This sequence joins TRBV5-1 and TRBJ2-7; TRBD1 matches at 7 bases. CDR3 size: 15 residues. The trim removed 3 bases at V and 0 bases at J, leaving 6 bases unmatched. The germline CDR1 and CDR2 sequences are SGHRS and YFSETQ. CDR3 sequence: CASSSGQLISYEQYF. Written as DNA, the CDR3 is TGCGCCAGCAGCTCGGGACAGCTCATCTCCTACGAGCAGTACTTC.